This record looks at one T cell receptor beta chain sequence and its context. Its antigen is unidentified. The CDR3 covers 15 residues. Trimming removed 1 base from V and 3 bases from J, with 10 bases in between. Germline assignment: CDR1 GTSNPN and CDR2 SVGIG (reference sequence). Once RNA had been extracted, it was reverse transcribed into cDNA to act as the sequencing template. TCRdb's table, derived via immunoSEQ multiplex PCR, lists solely in-frame clones and lacks some. The sample consists of some 100,000 clones, 50% to 75% of them appearing once. Treatment denoted: oral pan-JAK inhibitor, 5-10 mg twice daily. Cell sorting was applied to PBMCs, and CD4+ and CD8+ T cells were collected. The data belong to a study of CD8+ T cells in alopecia areata. As for the study in general: Each of the treated patients was given oral tofacitinib, 5 to 10 mg twice daily, for moderate-to-severe alopecia areata. Affected scalp percentage determined the severity score of treated patients. Study-level results: Sharing of TCR sequences between patients (possibly for HLA-related reasons) was less clear than in mice.

The specimen comprised CD8+ T cells sorted from blood, sampled at week 4, from a patient treated with tofacitinib. This clonotype originated in a human donor with alopecia areata. This chain joins TRBV30 and TRBJ1-6; D gene ambiguous. CDR3 nucleotide sequence: TGTGCCTGGAGTGCCATGGTTAACTATAATTCACCCCTCCACTTT. Encoded protein: CAWSAMVNYNSPLHF.